A selection of T cell receptor beta chains follows, all from one sample in a study of PD-1 blockade in classical Hodgkin lymphoma. Measured with immunoSEQ multiplex PCR; TCRdb has only the in-frame clones, and not every one. This sample has around 26,000 clones; over 60% occur once, and the top ten carry 8%. Material: peripheral blood mononuclear cells (PBMCs), obtained before the second cycle of nivolumab. The receptors here all came from a human donor with classical Hodgkin lymphoma. The CDR3 runs from the conserved cysteine through the conserved F or W. The D gene is left open where the match is weak. Clone size is given for some rows only: seen once, a few or many times, or a class if the clone is expanded.

v_gene: TRBV10-3
abundance: .
j_gene: TRBJ2-7
d_gene: TRBD2
CDR3aa: CAIRAAGGSREQYF
CDR3nt: TGTGCCATCAGGGCAGCGGGAGGATCTCGCGAGCAGTACTTC

v_gene: TRBV6-5
abundance: once
j_gene: TRBJ1-2
d_gene: TRBD1
CDR3aa: CASRGTGVTGYTF
CDR3nt: TGTGCCAGCAGGGGAACAGGGGTGACGGGCTACACCTTC

v_gene: TRBV28
abundance: .
j_gene: TRBJ1-1
d_gene: .
CDR3aa: CASSPVVQGMALTEAFF
CDR3nt: TGTGCCAGCAGTCCTGTCGTTCAGGGGATGGCACTTACAGAAGCTTTCTTT

v_gene: TRBV6-5
abundance: .
j_gene: TRBJ1-2
d_gene: .
CDR3aa: CASSRQGRRGYTF
CDR3nt: TGTGCCAGCAGTAGGCAGGGTCGGCGGGGCTACACCTTC

v_gene: TRBV5-1
abundance: .
j_gene: TRBJ1-2
d_gene: .
CDR3aa: CASRTGGIDYGYTF
CDR3nt: TGCGCCAGCAGGACGGGGGGTATAGACTATGGCTACACCTTC

v_gene: TRBV6-5
abundance: .
j_gene: TRBJ2-7
d_gene: .
CDR3aa: CASSYSRVAKGYEQYF
CDR3nt: TGTGCCAGCAGTTACTCAAGAGTGGCGAAGGGCTACGAGCAGTACTTC

v_gene: TRBV19
abundance: once
j_gene: TRBJ1-5
d_gene: .
CDR3aa: CASSISNREQPQHF
CDR3nt: TGTGCCAGTAGTATCAGCAACCGAGAACAGCCCCAGCATTTT

v_gene: TRBV5-1
abundance: .
j_gene: TRBJ2-1
d_gene: TRBD2
CDR3aa: CASSLGLAGGNEQFF
CDR3nt: TGCGCCAGCAGCTTGGGACTAGCGGGAGGCAATGAGCAGTTCTTC

v_gene: TRBV28
abundance: .
j_gene: TRBJ2-5
d_gene: TRBD1
CDR3aa: CASSLRGTGVDDGGETQYF
CDR3nt: TGTGCCAGCAGTTTAAGGGGGACAGGGGTCGACGACGGGGGAGAGACCCAGTACTTC

v_gene: TRBV30
abundance: .
j_gene: TRBJ1-2
d_gene: .
CDR3aa: CAWSVNFIGPWGYTF
CDR3nt: TGTGCCTGGAGTGTAAACTTCATAGGCCCGTGGGGCTACACCTTC

v_gene: TRBV5-8
abundance: .
j_gene: TRBJ1-5
d_gene: TRBD1
CDR3aa: CASSPGGTSVAQHF
CDR3nt: TGTGCCAGCAGCCCAGGGGGGACCTCGGTGGCCCAGCATTTT

v_gene: TRBV2
abundance: .
j_gene: TRBJ2-7
d_gene: TRBD2
CDR3aa: CASTTSGYEQYF
CDR3nt: TGTGCCAGCACAACTAGCGGATACGAGCAGTACTTC

v_gene: TRBV18
abundance: .
j_gene: TRBJ1-4
d_gene: .
CDR3aa: CASSPNGPHTNEKLFF
CDR3nt: TGTGCCAGCTCACCAAACGGACCCCACACAAATGAAAAACTGTTTTTT

v_gene: TRBV28
abundance: .
j_gene: TRBJ2-1
d_gene: TRBD2
CDR3aa: CASSKFGGGTSGHNEQFF
CDR3nt: TGTGCCAGCAGCAAGTTTGGGGGTGGGACTAGCGGGCACAATGAGCAGTTCTTC

v_gene: TRBV19
abundance: few
j_gene: TRBJ2-1
d_gene: .
CDR3aa: CASSIDGYNEQFF
CDR3nt: TGTGCCAGTAGTATAGACGGGTACAATGAGCAGTTCTTC

v_gene: TRBV28
abundance: .
j_gene: TRBJ2-7
d_gene: .
CDR3aa: CASSRTAYEQYF
CDR3nt: TGTGCCAGCAGTCGGACAGCCTACGAGCAGTACTTC

v_gene: TRBV5-1
abundance: .
j_gene: TRBJ2-3
d_gene: .
CDR3aa: CASSLVVADTQYF
CDR3nt: TGCGCCAGCAGCTTGGTGGTCGCAGATACGCAGTATTTT

v_gene: TRBV2
abundance: .
j_gene: TRBJ2-6
d_gene: .
CDR3aa: CASSEYDSGANVLTF
CDR3nt: TGTGCCAGCAGTGAATACGACTCTGGGGCCAACGTCCTGACTTTC

v_gene: TRBV19
abundance: .
j_gene: TRBJ1-2
d_gene: .
CDR3aa: CASSISEALGYTF
CDR3nt: TGTGCCAGTAGTATTTCTGAGGCTCTTGGCTACACCTTC

v_gene: TRBV5-1
abundance: .
j_gene: TRBJ2-3
d_gene: .
CDR3aa: CASSFFPDTQYF
CDR3nt: TGCGCCAGCAGCTTCTTCCCAGATACGCAGTATTTT

v_gene: TRBV5-6
abundance: .
j_gene: TRBJ2-7
d_gene: TRBD2
CDR3aa: CASSLGGSVYEQYF
CDR3nt: TGTGCCAGCAGCTTGGGCGGGAGTGTCTACGAGCAGTACTTC

v_gene: TRBV11-3
abundance: .
j_gene: TRBJ1-1
d_gene: .
CDR3aa: CASSSDGPNTEAFF
CDR3nt: TGTGCCAGCAGCTCCGACGGACCGAACACTGAAGCTTTCTTT

v_gene: TRBV6-5
abundance: .
j_gene: TRBJ2-7
d_gene: .
CDR3aa: CASSSTGNSYEQYF
CDR3nt: TGTGCCAGCAGTTCGACGGGGAACTCCTACGAGCAGTACTTC

v_gene: TRBV7-8
abundance: .
j_gene: TRBJ1-1
d_gene: .
CDR3aa: CASSLWGRGAEAFF
CDR3nt: TGTGCCAGCAGCTTGTGGGGCCGGGGGGCTGAAGCTTTCTTT

v_gene: TRBV5-1
abundance: .
j_gene: TRBJ2-3
d_gene: TRBD2
CDR3aa: CASSEGTSGRPDTQYF
CDR3nt: TGCGCCAGCAGCGAAGGGACTAGCGGGAGACCAGATACGCAGTATTTT

v_gene: TRBV25-1
abundance: .
j_gene: TRBJ1-2
d_gene: .
CDR3aa: CASSESARGNGYTF
CDR3nt: TGTGCCAGCAGTGAAAGTGCCAGGGGAAATGGCTACACCTTC

v_gene: TRBV4-1
abundance: once
j_gene: TRBJ1-6
d_gene: .
CDR3aa: CASSQDLLLSRALNSPLHF
CDR3nt: TGCGCCAGCAGCCAAGATCTCCTCCTTTCCAGGGCACTCAATTCACCCCTCCACTTT

v_gene: TRBV7-2
abundance: .
j_gene: TRBJ2-4
d_gene: TRBD2
CDR3aa: CASSFSGGLTKNIQYF
CDR3nt: TGTGCCAGCAGTTTTAGCGGGGGGCTTACCAAAAACATTCAGTACTTC

v_gene: TRBV28
abundance: once
j_gene: TRBJ2-3
d_gene: .
CDR3aa: CASSFRRDLGDTQYF
CDR3nt: TGTGCCAGCAGTTTTAGGCGGGACCTGGGAGATACGCAGTATTTT

v_gene: TRBV6-1
abundance: .
j_gene: TRBJ2-3
d_gene: TRBD2
CDR3aa: CASTPTSGITDTQYF
CDR3nt: TGTGCCAGCACCCCGACTAGCGGAATCACAGATACGCAGTATTTT